The entry below describes one T cell receptor (beta chain). Original analysis: How many nucleated cells were present was estimated from reference gene primer amplification. TCRdb's copy holds only in-frame clones and misses some; the assay was immunoSEQ multiplex PCR. V and J calls and clone size are those listed in that table; D and trimming were worked out from the DNA. The repertoire holds 200,000 to 250,000 clones, with 80% to 90% as singletons. Trimming removed 3 bases from V and 4 bases from J, with 12 bases in between. Per germline, CDR1 MNHEY and CDR2 SMNVEV (reference sequence). The CDR3 sequence is 14 residues long. The data were taken from a study of blood T cell repertoires in COVID-19. Clinical histories supplied by participants themselves formed the basis of cohort assignment. It was within 2 weeks before study entry that exposed participants met a COVID-19 case.

This chain uses TRBV27 with TRBJ2-5; a possible D gene is TRBD1 (6 bases). The source material was PBMCs or T cells enriched from blood (not recorded which). This receptor was taken from a woman aged 30 to 39 who had been exposed to COVID-19. CDR3 coding DNA: TGTGCCAGCAGTTTCTTCAGGGGCGGAGAGACCCAGTACTTC. Its protein is CASSFFRGGETQYF.